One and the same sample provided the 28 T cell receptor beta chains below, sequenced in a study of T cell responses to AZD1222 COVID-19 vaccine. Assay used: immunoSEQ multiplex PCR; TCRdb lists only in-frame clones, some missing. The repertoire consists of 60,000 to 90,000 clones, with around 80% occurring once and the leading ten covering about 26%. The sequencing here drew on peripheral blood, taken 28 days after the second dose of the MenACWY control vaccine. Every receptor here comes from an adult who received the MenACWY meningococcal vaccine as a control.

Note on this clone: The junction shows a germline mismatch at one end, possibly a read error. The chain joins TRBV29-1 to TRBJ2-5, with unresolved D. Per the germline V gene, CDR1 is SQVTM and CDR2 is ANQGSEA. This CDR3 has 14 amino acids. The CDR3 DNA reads TGCAGCGTTGACCCCCACAAAGCAAAAGAGGCCCAGTACTTC. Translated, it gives CSVDPHKAKEAQYF.

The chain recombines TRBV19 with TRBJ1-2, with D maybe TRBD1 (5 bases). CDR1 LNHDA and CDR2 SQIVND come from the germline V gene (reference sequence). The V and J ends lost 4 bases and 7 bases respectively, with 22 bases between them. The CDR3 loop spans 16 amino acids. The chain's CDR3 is CASSTTGTEMRGGYTF. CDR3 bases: TGTGCCAGTAGTACCACCGGGACGGAAATGAGGGGTGGCTACACCTTC.

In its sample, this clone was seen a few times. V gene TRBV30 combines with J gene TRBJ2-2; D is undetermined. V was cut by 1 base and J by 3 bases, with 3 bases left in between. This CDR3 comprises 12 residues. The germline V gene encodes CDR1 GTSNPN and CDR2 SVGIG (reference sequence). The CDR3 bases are TGTGCCTGGAGTGGGGACACCGGGGAGCTGTTTTTT. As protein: CAWSGDTGELFF. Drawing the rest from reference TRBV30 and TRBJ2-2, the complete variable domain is SQTIHQWPATLVQPVGSPLSLECTVEGTSNPNLYWYRQAAGRGLQLLFYSVGIGQISSEVPQNLSASRPQDRQFILSSKKLLLSDSGFYLCAWSGDTGELFFGEGSRLTVL.

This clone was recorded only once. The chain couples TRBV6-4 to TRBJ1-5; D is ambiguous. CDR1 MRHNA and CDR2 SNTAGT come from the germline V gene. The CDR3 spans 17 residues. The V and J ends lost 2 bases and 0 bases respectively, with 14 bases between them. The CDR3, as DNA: TGTGCCAGCAGTGACGCCGGTAGGACTGATAGCAATCAGCCCCAGCATTTT. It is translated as CASSDAGRTDSNQPQHF.

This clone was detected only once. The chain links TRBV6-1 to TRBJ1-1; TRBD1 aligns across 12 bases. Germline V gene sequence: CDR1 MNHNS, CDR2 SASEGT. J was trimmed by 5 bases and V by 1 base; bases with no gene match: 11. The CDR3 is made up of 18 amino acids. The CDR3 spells CASSEGWGQGAKGTEAFF. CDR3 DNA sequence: TGTGCCAGCAGTGAAGGTTGGGGACAGGGGGCAAAAGGAACTGAAGCTTTCTTT.

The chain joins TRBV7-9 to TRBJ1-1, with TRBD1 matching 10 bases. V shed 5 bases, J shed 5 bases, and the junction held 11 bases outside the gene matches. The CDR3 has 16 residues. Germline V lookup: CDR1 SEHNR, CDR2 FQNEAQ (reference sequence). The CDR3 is CASSPHRTGGMTEAFF. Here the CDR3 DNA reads TGTGCCAGCAGCCCCCATAGGACAGGGGGTATGACTGAAGCTTTCTTT.

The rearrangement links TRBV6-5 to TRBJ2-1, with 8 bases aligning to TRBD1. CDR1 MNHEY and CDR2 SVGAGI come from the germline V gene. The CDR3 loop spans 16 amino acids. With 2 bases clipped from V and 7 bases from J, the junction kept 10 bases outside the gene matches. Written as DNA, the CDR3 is TGTGCCAGCAGTTACCCCGGACAGGGAAGACGAAATGAGCAGTTCTTC. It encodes CASSYPGQGRRNEQFF.

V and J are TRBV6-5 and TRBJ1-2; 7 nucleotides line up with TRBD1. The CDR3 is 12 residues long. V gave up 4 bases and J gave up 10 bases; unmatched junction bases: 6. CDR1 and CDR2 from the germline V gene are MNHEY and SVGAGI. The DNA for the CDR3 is TGTGCCAGCAGTTCCGTTACAGGGGACTACACCTTC. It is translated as CASSSVTGDYTF.

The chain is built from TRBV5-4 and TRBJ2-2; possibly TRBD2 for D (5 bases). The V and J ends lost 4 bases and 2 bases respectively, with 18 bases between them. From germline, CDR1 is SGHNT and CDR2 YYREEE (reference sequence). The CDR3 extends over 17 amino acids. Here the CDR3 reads CASSKEGGGPNTGELFF. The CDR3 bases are TGTGCCAGCAGCAAAGAAGGAGGTGGACCCAACACCGGGGAGCTGTTTTTT.

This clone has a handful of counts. CDR3 region: CSARNPDTQYF. CDR3 in DNA: TGCAGTGCTAGAAACCCAGATACGCAGTATTTT. The gene calls are TRBV20-1 and TRBJ2-3; D unclear. Germline V lookup: CDR1 DFQATT, CDR2 SNEGSKA (reference sequence). V lost 2 bases to trimming and J lost 4 bases, with 4 bases between them. This CDR3 is built from 11 residues.

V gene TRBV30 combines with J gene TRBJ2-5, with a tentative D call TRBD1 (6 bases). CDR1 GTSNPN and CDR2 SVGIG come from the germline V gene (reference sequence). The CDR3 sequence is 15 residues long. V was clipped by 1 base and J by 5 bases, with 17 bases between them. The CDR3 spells CAWSATRGLMETQYF. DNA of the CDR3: TGTGCCTGGAGTGCGACCAGGGGCTTGATGGAGACCCAGTACTTC.

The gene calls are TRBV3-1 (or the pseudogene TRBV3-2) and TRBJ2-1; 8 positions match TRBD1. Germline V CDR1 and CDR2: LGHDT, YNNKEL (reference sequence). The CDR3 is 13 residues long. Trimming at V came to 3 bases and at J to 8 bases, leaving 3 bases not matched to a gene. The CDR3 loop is CASSQTGVHEQFF. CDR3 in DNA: TGTGCCAGCAGCCAGACAGGGGTCCATGAGCAGTTCTTC.

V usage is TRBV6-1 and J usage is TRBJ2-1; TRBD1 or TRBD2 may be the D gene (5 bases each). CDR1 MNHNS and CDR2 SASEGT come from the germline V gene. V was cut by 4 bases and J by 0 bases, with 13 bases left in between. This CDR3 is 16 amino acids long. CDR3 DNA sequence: TGTGCCAGCAGTGCGGGACGGCGGAGCTCCTACAATGAGCAGTTCTTC. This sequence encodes CASSAGRRSSYNEQFF.

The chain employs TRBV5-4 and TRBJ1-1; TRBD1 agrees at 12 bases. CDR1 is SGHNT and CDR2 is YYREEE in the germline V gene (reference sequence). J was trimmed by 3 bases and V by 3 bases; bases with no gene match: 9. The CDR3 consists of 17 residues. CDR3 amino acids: CASSSPPGQGAYTEAFF. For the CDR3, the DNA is TGTGCCAGCAGCTCCCCGCCGGGACAGGGGGCTTACACTGAAGCTTTCTTT.

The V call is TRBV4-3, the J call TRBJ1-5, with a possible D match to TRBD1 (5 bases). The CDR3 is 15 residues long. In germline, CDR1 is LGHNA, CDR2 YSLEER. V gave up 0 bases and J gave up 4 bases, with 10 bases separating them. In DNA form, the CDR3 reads TGCGCCAGCAGCCAAGAGCGGGGCAGGAATCAGCCCCAGCATTTT. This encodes CASSQERGRNQPQHF.

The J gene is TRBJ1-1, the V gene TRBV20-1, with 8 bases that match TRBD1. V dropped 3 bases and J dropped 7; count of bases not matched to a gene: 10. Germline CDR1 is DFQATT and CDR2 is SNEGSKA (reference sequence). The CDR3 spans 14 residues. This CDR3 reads CSASQGAVFGEAFF. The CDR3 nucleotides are TGCAGTGCTAGTCAGGGGGCGGTCTTTGGTGAAGCTTTCTTT.

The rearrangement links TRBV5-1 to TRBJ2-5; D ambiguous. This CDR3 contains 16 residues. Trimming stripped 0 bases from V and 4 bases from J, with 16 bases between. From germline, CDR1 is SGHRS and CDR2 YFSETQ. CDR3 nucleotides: TGCGCCAGCAGCTTGGACCCGAATCGGGCAGGAGAGACCCAGTACTTC. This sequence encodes CASSLDPNRAGETQYF. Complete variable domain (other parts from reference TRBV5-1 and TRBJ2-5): KAGVTQTPRYLIKTRGQQVTLSCSPISGHRSVSWYQQTPGQGLQFLFEYFSETQRNKGNFPGRFSGRQFSNSRSEMNVSTLELGDSALYLCASSLDPNRAGETQYFGPGTRLLVL.

The CDR3 is CASSIVGTASTDTQYF. The CDR3 nucleotides are TGTGCCAGTAGTATAGTCGGGACAGCTAGCACAGATACGCAGTATTTT. The chain combines TRBV19 with TRBJ2-3; TRBD1 agrees at 7 bases. V lost 1 base to trimming and J lost 0 bases; unmatched junction nucleotides: 4. The CDR3 totals 16 residues. In germline, CDR1 is LNHDA, CDR2 SQIVND (reference sequence).

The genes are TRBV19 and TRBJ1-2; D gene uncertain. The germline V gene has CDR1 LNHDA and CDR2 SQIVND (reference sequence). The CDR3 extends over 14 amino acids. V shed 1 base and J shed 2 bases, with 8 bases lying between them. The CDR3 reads CASSIGGLNYGYTF. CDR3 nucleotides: TGTGCCAGTAGTATAGGAGGACTCAACTATGGCTACACCTTC.

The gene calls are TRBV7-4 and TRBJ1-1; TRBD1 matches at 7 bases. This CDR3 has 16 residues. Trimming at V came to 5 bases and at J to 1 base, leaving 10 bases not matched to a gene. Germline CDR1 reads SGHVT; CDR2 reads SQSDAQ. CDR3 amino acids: CASSIGGRGRNTEAFF. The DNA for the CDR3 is TGTGCCAGCAGCATTGGGGGCAGGGGGAGGAACACTGAAGCTTTCTTT. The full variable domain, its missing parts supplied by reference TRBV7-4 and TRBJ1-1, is GAGVSQSPRYKVAKRGRDVALRCDSISGHVTLYWYRQTLGQGSEVLTYSQSDAQRDKSGRPSGRFSAERPERSVSTLKIQRTEQGDSAVYLCASSIGGRGRNTEAFFGQGTRLTVV.

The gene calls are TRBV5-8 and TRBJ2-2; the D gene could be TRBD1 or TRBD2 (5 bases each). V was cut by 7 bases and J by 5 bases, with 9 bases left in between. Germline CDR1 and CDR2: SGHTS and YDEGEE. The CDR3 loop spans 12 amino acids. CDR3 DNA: TGTGCCAGCGAGGGACGGACCGGGGAGCTGTTTTTT. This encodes CASEGRTGELFF.

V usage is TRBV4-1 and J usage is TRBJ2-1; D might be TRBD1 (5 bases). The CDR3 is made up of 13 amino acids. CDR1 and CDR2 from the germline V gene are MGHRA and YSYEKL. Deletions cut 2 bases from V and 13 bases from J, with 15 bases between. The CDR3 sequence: CASSQTADTDQFF. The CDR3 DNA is TGCGCCAGCAGCCAAACTGCGGACACAGACCAGTTCTTC.

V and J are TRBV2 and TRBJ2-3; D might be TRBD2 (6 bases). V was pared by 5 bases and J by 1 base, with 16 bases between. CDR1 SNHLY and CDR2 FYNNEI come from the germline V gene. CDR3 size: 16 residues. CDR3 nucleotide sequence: TGTGCCAGCAGTAGGAGGGCATCCCGCGGCACAGATACGCAGTATTTT. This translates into CASSRRASRGTDTQYF.

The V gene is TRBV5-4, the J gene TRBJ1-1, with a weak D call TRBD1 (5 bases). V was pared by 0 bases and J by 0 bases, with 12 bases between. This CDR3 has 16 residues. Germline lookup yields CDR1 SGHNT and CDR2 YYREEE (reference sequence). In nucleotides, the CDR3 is TGTGCCAGCAGCTTGGTAGGACGGGGGGTGAACACTGAAGCTTTCTTT. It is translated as CASSLVGRGVNTEAFF.

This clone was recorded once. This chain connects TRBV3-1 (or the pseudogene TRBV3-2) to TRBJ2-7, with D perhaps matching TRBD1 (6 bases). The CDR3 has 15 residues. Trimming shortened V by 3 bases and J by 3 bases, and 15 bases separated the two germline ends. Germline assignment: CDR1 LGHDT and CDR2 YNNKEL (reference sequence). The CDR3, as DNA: TGTGCCAGCAGCCAGACAGGTCTCTCCAGCTACGAGCAGTACTTC. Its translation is CASSQTGLSSYEQYF.

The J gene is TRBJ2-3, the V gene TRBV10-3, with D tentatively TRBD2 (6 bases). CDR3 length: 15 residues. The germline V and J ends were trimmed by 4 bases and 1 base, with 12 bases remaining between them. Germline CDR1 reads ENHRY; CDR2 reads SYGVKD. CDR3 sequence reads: CAISGGGTGTDTQYF. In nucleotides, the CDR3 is TGTGCCATCAGTGGCGGCGGGACGGGCACAGATACGCAGTATTTT.

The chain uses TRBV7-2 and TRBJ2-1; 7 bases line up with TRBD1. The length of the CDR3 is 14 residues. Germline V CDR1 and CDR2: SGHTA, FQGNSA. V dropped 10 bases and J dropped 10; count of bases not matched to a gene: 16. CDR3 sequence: CATQPGTALGEQFF. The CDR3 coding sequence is TGTGCCACCCAACCCGGGACAGCGCTTGGGGAGCAGTTCTTC.

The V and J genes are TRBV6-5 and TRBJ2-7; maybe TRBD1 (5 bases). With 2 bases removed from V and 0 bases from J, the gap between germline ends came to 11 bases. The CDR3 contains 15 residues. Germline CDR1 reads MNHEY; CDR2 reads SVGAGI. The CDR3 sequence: CASSYGAGASYEQYF. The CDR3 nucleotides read TGTGCCAGCAGTTACGGGGCTGGCGCCTCCTACGAGCAGTACTTC.